One T cell receptor beta chain is described in this entry. The ends lost 2 bases at V and 4 bases at J; junction bases unmatched: 6. Germline loops: CDR1 SNHLY, CDR2 FYNNEI. This CDR3 region has 16 residues. This specimen comes from a study of response to subunit inactivated influenza vaccine. TCRdb passed the RT-PCR reads through MiXCR, listing each CDR3 protein once. The repertoire holds roughly 500,000 distinct CDR3 sequences, with roughly 25% as singletons. Separately, the same data were catalogued under a study of T cells expressing NK-cell markers. That study adds: As the method of synthesis, 5'RACE template switching with UMIs yielded TCR beta cDNA.

The sample was CD4+ T cells sorted from PBMCs, taken less than 13 days after vaccination. The chain combines TRBV2 with TRBJ2-3; 10 bases match TRBD1. The sequence came from a man aged 45-65 years who received an inactivated influenza vaccine. CDR3 sequence: CASSEPPGQGSDTQYF. CDR3 sequence (DNA): TGTGCCAGCAGTGAACCTCCGGGACAGGGGTCAGATACGCAGTATTTT. The entire variable domain, with the rest obtained from reference TRBV2 and TRBJ2-3, is as follows: EPEVTQTPSHQVTQMGQEVILRCVPISNHLYFYWYRQILGQKVEFLVSFYNNEISEKSEIFDDQFSVERPDGSNFTLKIRSTKLEDSAMYFCASSEPPGQGSDTQYFGPGTRLTVL.